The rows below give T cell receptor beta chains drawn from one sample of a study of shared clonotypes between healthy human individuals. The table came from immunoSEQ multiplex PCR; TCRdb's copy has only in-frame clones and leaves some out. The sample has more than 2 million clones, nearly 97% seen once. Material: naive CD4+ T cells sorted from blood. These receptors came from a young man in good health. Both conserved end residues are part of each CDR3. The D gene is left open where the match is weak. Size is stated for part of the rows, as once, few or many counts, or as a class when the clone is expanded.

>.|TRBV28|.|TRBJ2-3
TGTGCCAGCAGTTTAGGGACCTCCACAGATACGCAGTATTTT
CASSLGTSTDTQYF
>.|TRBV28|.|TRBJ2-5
TGTGCCAGCAGTTTTTCGGCCTTGGGGTTAGGGGGCCAGTACTTC
CASSFSALGLGGQYF
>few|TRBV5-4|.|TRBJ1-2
TGTGCCAGCAGCTTAGGCAACAGGGGCTACACCTTC
CASSLGNRGYTF
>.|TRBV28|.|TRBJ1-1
TGTGCCAGCCTCAACTGGGGGGTAGCTTTCTTT
CASLNWGVAFF
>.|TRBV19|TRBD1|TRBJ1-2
TGTGCCAGTAGTACGCTACCGGACAGGGAAAACTATGGCTACACCTTC
CASSTLPDRENYGYTF
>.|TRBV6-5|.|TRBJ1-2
TGTGCCAGCAGAGACCAGGGCCTCTATGGCTACACCTTC
CASRDQGLYGYTF
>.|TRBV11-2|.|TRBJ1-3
TGTGCCAGCAGCTTAGACGGCGCTGGAAACACCATATATTTT
CASSLDGAGNTIYF
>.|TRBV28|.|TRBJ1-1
TGTGCCAGCAGTTTACGGGGAAGGGCGGCGATCCCTGAAGCTTTCTTT
CASSLRGRAAIPEAFF
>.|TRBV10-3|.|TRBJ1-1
TGTGCCATCGGGACGGGAATGAACACTGAAGCTTTCTTT
CAIGTGMNTEAFF
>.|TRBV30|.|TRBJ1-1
TGTGCCTGGAGACGGAACACTGAAGCTTTCTTT
CAWRRNTEAFF
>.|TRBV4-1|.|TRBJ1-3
TGCGCCAGCAGCCTCGGGACATTTGGAAACACCATATATTTT
CASSLGTFGNTIYF
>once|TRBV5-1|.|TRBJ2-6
TGCGCCAGCAGGGACGGCTCTGGGGCCAACGTCCTGACTTTC
CASRDGSGANVLTF
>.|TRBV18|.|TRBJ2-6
TGTGCCAGCTCCTACACTGGGGCCAACGTCCTGACTTTC
CASSYTGANVLTF
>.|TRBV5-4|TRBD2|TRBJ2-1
TGTGCCAGCAGCTTGGATAGCGGGGCAGGGAGGAATGAGCAGTTCTTC
CASSLDSGAGRNEQFF
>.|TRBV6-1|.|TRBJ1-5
TGTGCCAGCAGTGCGCGGAGGACAGATATATATAGCAATCAGCCCCAGCATTTT
CASSARRTDIYSNQPQHF
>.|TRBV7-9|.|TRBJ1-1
TGTGCCAGCAGTGGAGGGCCCACTGAAGCTTTCTTT
CASSGGPTEAFF
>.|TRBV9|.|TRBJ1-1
TGTGCCAGCAGCGATAGGGGGGGCATGAACACTGAAGCTTTCTTT
CASSDRGGMNTEAFF
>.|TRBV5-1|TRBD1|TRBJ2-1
TGCGCCAGCGGTCTACAGGGGGCTTACAATGAGCAGTTCTTC
CASGLQGAYNEQFF
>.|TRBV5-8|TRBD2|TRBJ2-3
TGTGCCAGCAGCACAGGACTAGCGGGAGTGGGGAATACGCAGTATTTT
CASSTGLAGVGNTQYF
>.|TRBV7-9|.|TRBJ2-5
TGTGCAGAAGGGGGGCGCCAAGAGACCCAGTACTTC
CAEGGRQETQYF
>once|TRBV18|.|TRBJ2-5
TGTGCCAGCTCTGGGATGGAAGAGACCCAGTACTTC
CASSGMEETQYF
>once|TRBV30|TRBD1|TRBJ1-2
TGCGCCTGGAGTCTGGACAGGGTGAATGGCTACACCTTC
CAWSLDRVNGYTF
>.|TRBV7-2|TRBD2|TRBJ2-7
TGTGCCAGCAGCTTAGTGGGAGGGATCTACGAGCAGTACTTC
CASSLVGGIYEQYF
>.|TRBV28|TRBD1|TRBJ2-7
TGTGCCAGCAGTAGGGTTGGGACAGGGGCGTTCAACGAGCAGTACTTC
CASSRVGTGAFNEQYF
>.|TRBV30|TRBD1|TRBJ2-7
TGTGCCCGTGCCGGGACAGTCCTAATTTACGAGCAGTACTTC
CARAGTVLIYEQYF
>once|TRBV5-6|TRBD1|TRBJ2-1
TGTGCCCCCCTCGACAGGGGAGACAATGAGCAGTTCTTC
CAPLDRGDNEQFF